A selection of T cell receptor beta chains follows, all from one sample in a study of blood T cell repertoires in COVID-19. Assay used: immunoSEQ multiplex PCR; TCRdb lists only in-frame clones, some missing. The sample lists 110,000 to 150,000 clones, around 81% occurring once. Sample: PBMCs or T cells enriched from blood (not recorded which). These receptors all come from a woman aged 40 to 50 who had recovered from COVID-19. Each CDR3 is given with its conserved first and last residue. The order of the fields is CDR3 length, D gene, clone size, V gene, J gene, CDR3 DNA, CDR3 protein. The D gene is left open where the match is weak. Clone size is given for some rows only: seen once, a few or many times, or a class if the clone is expanded.

13	TRBD1	-	TRBV5-1	TRBJ2-7	TGCGCCAGCAGCTTTACAGGGGCGAACGAGCAGTACTTC	CASSFTGANEQYF
16	-	once	TRBV15	TRBJ1-5	TGTGCCACCAGCAGAGAAACGGACTTTAGCAATCAGCCCCAGCATTTT	CATSRETDFSNQPQHF
17	-	-	TRBV4-1	TRBJ1-2	TGCGCCAGCAGCCAAGATGAGCAGGGCTCACATGGGGATGGCTACACCTTC	CASSQDEQGSHGDGYTF
15	-	-	TRBV5-1	TRBJ2-7	TGCGCCAGCAGCCCCGCAGCCGGGGTCCCCGACGAGCAGTACTTC	CASSPAAGVPDEQYF
13	-	-	TRBV5-1	TRBJ1-2	TGCGCCAGCAGCCAAGACAGTAACTATGGCTACACCTTC	CASSQDSNYGYTF
17	TRBD2	-	TRBV5-8	TRBJ2-5	TGTGCCAGCAGCCCCCCTGGTGGGGGGGTGTACCAAGAGACCCAGTACTTC	CASSPPGGGVYQETQYF
11	-	-	TRBV30	TRBJ1-2	TGTGCCTGGAGTTCTGGGAGTGGCTACACCTTC	CAWSSGSGYTF
13	TRBD2	-	TRBV13	TRBJ2-2	TGTGCCAGCAGCCGGACTAGCTCCGGGGAGCTGTTTTTT	CASSRTSSGELFF
14	TRBD1	-	TRBV2	TRBJ2-7	TGTGCCAGCAACATAAACAGGGGGGCCTACGAGCAGTACTTC	CASNINRGAYEQYF
14	-	once	TRBV4-1	TRBJ2-2	TGCGCCAGCAGCCCTCGTTCTAACACCGGGGAGCTGTTTTTT	CASSPRSNTGELFF
18	TRBD2	-	TRBV11-3	TRBJ2-1	TGTGCCAGCAGCCCTAGCTTCGGGACTAGCGGGAGGGCCATTGAGCAGTTCTTC	CASSPSFGTSGRAIEQFF
12	-	-	TRBV24-1	TRBJ1-2	TGTGCCACCAGTGATTTAAGCGGCGGCTACACCTTC	CATSDLSGGYTF
12	-	few	TRBV2	TRBJ2-3	TGTGCCAGCAGTGTATCCACAGATACGCAGTATTTT	CASSVSTDTQYF
15	-	-	TRBV4-2	TRBJ1-2	TGTGCCAGCAGCCAAGATCCCAGGTCTAACTATGGCTACACCTTC	CASSQDPRSNYGYTF
13	-	-	TRBV10-3	TRBJ1-4	TGTGCCATCAGTGGGGACATCAATGAAAAACTGTTTTTT	CAISGDINEKLFF
16	TRBD1	many	TRBV5-6	TRBJ1-2	TGTGCCAGCAGCCCCGGGACAGGGTCAATCGGCTATGGCTACACCTTC	CASSPGTGSIGYGYTF
14	-	-	TRBV14	TRBJ2-1	TGTGCCAGCAGCCAAGCTAGGTCCTACAATGAGCAGTTCTTC	CASSQARSYNEQFF
16	-	-	TRBV19	TRBJ2-6	TGTGCCAGTAGTACAGCAGGGTTGATCGGGGCCAACGTCCTGACTTTC	CASSTAGLIGANVLTF
22	-	-	TRBV7-5	TRBJ2-3	TGTGCCAGAAGCCCCCCGATGGGTTGTGGTTCGGGGGTTGGTGCCACCCCAGATACGCAGTATTTT	CARSPPMGCGSGVGATPDTQYF
14	TRBD2	-	TRBV2	TRBJ2-1	TGTGCCAGCAGGGGGACTAGCGGGGATTCTAAGCAGTTCTTC	CASRGTSGDSKQFF
14	-	-	TRBV19	TRBJ2-5	TGTGCCAGTAGGCCAGGGTCGGGCACAGAGACCCAGTACTTC	CASRPGSGTETQYF
14	-	-	TRBV3-1/TRBV3-2	TRBJ1-3	TGTGCCAGCAGCCAAGGGGCGTATGGAAACACCATATATTTT	CASSQGAYGNTIYF
14	-	-	TRBV5-4	TRBJ2-1	TGTGCCAGCAGCCCGATTCGTTCGGCGGATGAGCAGTTCTTC	CASSPIRSADEQFF
14	-	-	TRBV7-2	TRBJ1-1	TGTGCCAGCAGCCAAACCGGGGGGGCCACTGAAGCTTTCTTT	CASSQTGGATEAFF
15	TRBD1	few	TRBV5-5	TRBJ1-1	TGTGCCAGCAGCGCTGACAGGGTACTCGCGGCTGAAGCTTTCTTT	CASSADRVLAAEAFF
15	TRBD1	-	TRBV9	TRBJ1-1	TGTGCCAGCAGCGCCGGGACAGCCAAGAACACTGAAGCTTTCTTT	CASSAGTAKNTEAFF
14	-	-	TRBV5-4	TRBJ2-1	TGTGCCAGCAGCCTGGGGGGTCCGGGGAATGAGCAGTTCTTC	CASSLGGPGNEQFF
14	-	-	TRBV19	TRBJ1-5	TGTGCCACATTGGACATTTATAGCAATCAGCCCCAGCATTTT	CATLDIYSNQPQHF
14	-	-	TRBV5-1	TRBJ1-1	TGCGCCAGCAGCCTGGACGGGATGAACACTGAAGCTTTCTTT	CASSLDGMNTEAFF
14	-	few	TRBV6-1	TRBJ1-1	TGTGCCAGCAGTGAAGCTTGGGGGGACACTGAAGCTTTCTTT	CASSEAWGDTEAFF
15	TRBD1	-	TRBV5-1	TRBJ2-3	TGCGCCAGCAGCCGACGACTTCAGGGGGCAGATACGCAGTATTTT	CASSRRLQGADTQYF
16	-	-	TRBV5-1	TRBJ1-1	TGCGCCAGCAGCTTGGCCCAGGGCTCGGACGACACTGAAGCTTTCTTT	CASSLAQGSDDTEAFF
14	-	-	TRBV5-1	TRBJ2-7	TGCGCCAGCAGCTTGTTTCTAGACTCCTACGAGCAGTACTTC	CASSLFLDSYEQYF
16	TRBD1	-	TRBV29-1	TRBJ2-1	TGCAGCGTTGAATCAGAAATAGGGACAGGGTACAATGAGCAGTTCTTC	CSVESEIGTGYNEQFF
17	TRBD1	-	TRBV11-2	TRBJ2-1	TGTGCCAGCAGCTTAGAAATCGGGACAGTAAAGATGCATGAGCAGTTCTTC	CASSLEIGTVKMHEQFF
16	TRBD2	-	TRBV15	TRBJ2-2	TGTGCCACCAGCAGAGGGAGCGGGAGGAACACCGGGGAGCTGTTTTTT	CATSRGSGRNTGELFF
15	TRBD1	-	TRBV29-1	TRBJ1-2	TGCAGCGGCTGGGAAGGGGGCAACTCCAACTATGGCTACACCTTC	CSGWEGGNSNYGYTF
15	TRBD1	-	TRBV5-1	TRBJ2-7	TGCGCCAGCAGCTACTCCCGGGACAGTAGGGGCGAGCAGTACTTC	CASSYSRDSRGEQYF
13	-	-	TRBV29-1	TRBJ1-2	TGCAGCGTTAATCCTATGGCAGGGCATGGCTACACCTTC	CSVNPMAGHGYTF
15	TRBD1	-	TRBV27	TRBJ1-1	TGTGCCAGCAGTCTAAACAGGGGGCTTAACACTGAAGCTTTCTTT	CASSLNRGLNTEAFF
16	TRBD1	-	TRBV13	TRBJ2-1	TGTGCCAGCAGCTCCACCGGGACAGCCTCCTACAATGAGCAGTTCTTC	CASSSTGTASYNEQFF
14	-	-	TRBV2	TRBJ1-3	TGTGCCAGCAGTGGTATAGAGACTGGAAACACCATATATTTT	CASSGIETGNTIYF
15	TRBD1	once	TRBV5-1	TRBJ2-1	TGCGCCAGCAGCCCGGGACAGGGCCCTGATAATGAGCAGTTCTTC	CASSPGQGPDNEQFF
14	TRBD2	-	TRBV9	TRBJ2-1	TGTGCCAGCTCCCATAGCGGGGAGGACTATGAGCAGTTCTTC	CASSHSGEDYEQFF
15	-	-	TRBV3-1/TRBV3-2	TRBJ2-7	TGTGCCAGCAGCCAAGACGGGGGACTCGCCTACGAGCAGTACTTC	CASSQDGGLAYEQYF
18	-	-	TRBV7-9	TRBJ1-2	TGTGCCAGCAGCCCTTACTTCCCGGGTTCCTCGGAGTATCGTGGCTACACCTTC	CASSPYFPGSSEYRGYTF
17	TRBD2	-	TRBV7-2	TRBJ2-4	TGTGCCAGCAGCTTAGGGCAGCGGGGGGGCCCCAAAAACATTCAGTACTTC	CASSLGQRGGPKNIQYF
18	-	-	TRBV27	TRBJ1-2	TGTGCCAGCAGCCCGGGGACCCTGTTGGCGGGATCAGTCGGGGGCTACACCTTC	CASSPGTLLAGSVGGYTF
17	TRBD1	-	TRBV12-5	TRBJ2-7	TGTGCTAGTGGTTTGATCCTAGGGCGGGACAGGCGCTACGAGCAGTACTTC	CASGLILGRDRRYEQYF
11	-	-	TRBV30	TRBJ1-1	TGTGCCTGGAGTGTCGAGACTGAAGCTTTCTTT	CAWSVETEAFF
14	-	once	TRBV19	TRBJ2-1	TGTGCCAGTAGTCACAGGGAGGGGAACAATGAGCAGTTCTTC	CASSHREGNNEQFF
18	-	-	TRBV4-2	TRBJ2-2	TGTGCCAGCAGCCAAGAGGTTCGGTTGGCCAGGGACACCGGGGAGCTGTTTTTT	CASSQEVRLARDTGELFF
17	-	-	TRBV3-1/TRBV3-2	TRBJ2-5	TGTGCCAGCAGCCAGACTATACAGGGAAACATTCAAGAGACCCAGTACTTC	CASSQTIQGNIQETQYF
14	-	-	TRBV2	TRBJ1-5	TGTGCCAGCAGTGAAAATCCAGTCTCGGGGCCCCAGCATTTT	CASSENPVSGPQHF
14	TRBD2	-	TRBV5-8	TRBJ2-5	TGTGCCAGCAGGCACCGAGCGGGAGAAGAGACCCAGTACTTC	CASRHRAGEETQYF